Sequencing of this T cell receptor beta chain was carried out in a study of response to subunit inactivated influenza vaccine (dated by TCRdb to 2016 to 2019). General notes on the study: Deep quantitative profiling of the T cell receptor repertoire was used in the study to follow responses to a trivalent subunit inactivated influenza vaccine. On the study overall, not on this receptor specifically: The authors proposed that each seasonal influenza vaccination may bring in only a limited number of new T cells.

This clonotype was seen many times. Its antigen has not been determined. No clone much larger than this one lies a single base away; base qualities are absent. V and J lose 1 base and 5 bases, and a span of 13 bases separates them. CDR1 SGHDT and CDR2 YYEEEE were looked up in the germline V gene. The CDR3 goes from the cysteine to the phenylalanine over 15 residues. CDR3 DNA is the only sequence kept; it has 45 bases, read in frame from the first base. The method was RT-PCR. Sequencing relied on an Illumina HiSeq 2500. TCRdb passed the public sequencing reads through fastp at Q25 and MiXCR, retaining productive beta sequences. CDR3 protein duplicates are merged, each entry listing the most common genes and DNA. The sample includes around 490,000 distinct CDR3 sequences, with less than 10% observed a single time. The ten largest make up 10% to 15% of the sample.

The clonotype comes from a man aged 50 to 69 who received an inactivated influenza vaccine. Donor details come from another sample of the same person, matched by shared clones. The starting material was PBMCs from blood, obtained around 25 months after vaccination. The chain couples TRBV5-6 to TRBJ2-1, with a weak D call of TRBD1 (6 bases match). The CDR3 loop reads CASSLRTAPDNEQFF. The DNA reads as follows: TGTGCCAGCAGCTTGCGGACAGCCCCAGACAATGAGCAGTTCTTC.